The T cell receptor beta chain under discussion was sequenced for a study of cytomegalovirus exposure and HLA in healthy donors. Study at large: Among 398 genotyped donors, around 80% fell in the Caucasian-associated ancestry cluster. Study results and limitations: Later findings reportedly placed an Asian-associated ancestry cluster below the approximately 620-donor mean for N-insertions.

Comments on this clone: Its antigen is not identified.

Vbeta (60) and Jbeta (13) primers were used in the PCR. Libraries were prepared by immunoSEQ multiplex PCR; TCRdb keeps only in-frame clonotypes and omits some of them. Of roughly 190,000 clones listed, approximately 88% were seen once; the top ten hold 2% to 3%. The germline gives CDR1 SGHRS, CDR2 YFSETQ. V gave up 2 bases and J gave up 0 bases; unmatched junction bases: 3. The CDR3 has 16 residues. Sequencing was done on a sample of PBMCs. The rearrangement links TRBV5-1 to TRBJ1-1, with 11 nucleotides matching TRBD1. The clonotype originates from a woman aged 45-60 years in good health and CMV-seropositive. CDR3 in DNA: TGCGCCAGCAGCTTTAGGACAGGGGGCGTGAACACTGAAGCTTTCTTT. Translated: CASSFRTGGVNTEAFF.